Following are 28 T cell receptor beta chains from one sample sequenced in a study of blood T cell repertoires in COVID-19. The method was immunoSEQ multiplex PCR; TCRdb's version includes in-frame clones alone and lacks a portion of them. The sample consists of over 90,000 clones, around 87% of them appearing once. Sequenced: peripheral blood. These receptors originate from a human donor in a cohort sampled during active COVID-19.

The chain uses TRBV7-2 and TRBJ1-2; no firm D call. V gave up 2 bases and J gave up 4 bases, with 14 bases separating them. The V gene's germline CDR1 is SGHTA and CDR2 FQGNSA. This CDR3 contains 15 residues. CDR3 sequence: CASSLYPAEGYGYTF. The CDR3 DNA is TGTGCCAGCAGCTTATACCCGGCCGAGGGCTATGGCTACACCTTC. The variable domain in full, with the rest retrieved from reference TRBV7-2 and TRBJ1-2, is GAGVSQSPSNKVTEKGKDVELRCDPISGHTALYWYRQSLGQGLEFLIYFQGNSAPDKSGLPSDRFSAERTGGSVSTLTIQRTQQEDSAVYLCASSLYPAEGYGYTFGSGTRLTVV.

CDR3 DNA sequence: TGTGCCAGCAGCCAAGGGGCCTTCTACGAGCAGTACTTC. It specifies CASSQGAFYEQYF. The chain joins TRBV3-1 (or the pseudogene TRBV3-2) to TRBJ2-7; the D is unclear. Germline CDR1 and CDR2: LGHDT and YNNKEL (reference sequence). The CDR3 contains 13 residues. Trimming shortened V by 1 base and J by 3 bases, and 7 bases separated the two germline ends.

The chain uses TRBV11-3 and TRBJ1-6, with TRBD1 as a possible D gene (5 bases). In germline, CDR1 is SGHNT, CDR2 YENEEA. The V end was cut by 1 base, the J end by 7 bases, with 14 bases between. CDR3 size: 16 residues. CDR3 sequence (DNA): TGTGCCAGCAGCTTAGTGGTGGCAGGGAAAAATTCACCCCTCCACTTT. Amino acid sequence: CASSLVVAGKNSPLHF.

The CDR3 DNA sequence: TGTGCCAGCAGTAACACACAATCCTATGGCTACACCTTC. This codes for CASSNTQSYGYTF. This rearrangement joins TRBV12-3 or TRBV12-4 to TRBJ1-2, with D hard to call. V was clipped by 5 bases and J by 4 bases, with 11 bases between them. This CDR3 comprises 13 residues.

This chain uses TRBV5-5 with TRBJ2-5; TRBD2 agrees at 7 bases. CDR1 is SGHKS and CDR2 is YYEKEE in the germline V gene (reference sequence). The V and J ends lost 3 bases and 4 bases, in that order; junction bases with no gene match: 12. The CDR3 totals 16 residues. The CDR3 DNA sequence: TGTGCCAGCAGCTCCCTGGTCTCGGGGGGAGTAGAGACCCAGTACTTC. It encodes CASSSLVSGGVETQYF.

This sequence joins TRBV7-9 and TRBJ1-6; perhaps TRBD1 as D (6 bases). Between the trimmed V and J ends, which lost 3 bases and 7 bases, there was a span of 16 bases. Germline V CDR1 and CDR2: SEHNR, FQNEAQ (reference sequence). This CDR3 comprises 16 residues. The CDR3 here is CASSFGGAGRNSPLHF. CDR3 DNA sequence: TGTGCCAGCAGCTTCGGGGGGGCAGGTCGAAATTCACCCCTCCACTTT.

This chain links TRBV9 with TRBJ2-1; TRBD2 matches at 7 bases. The trim removed 4 bases at V and 10 bases at J, leaving 8 bases unmatched. The CDR3 contains 13 residues. CDR1 and CDR2 from the germline V gene are SGDLS and YYNGEE. This CDR3 reads CASSHQRGWEQFF. As DNA, the CDR3 is TGTGCCAGCAGCCACCAGCGGGGTTGGGAGCAGTTCTTC.

V is TRBV9 and J is TRBJ1-2, with D maybe TRBD1 (5 bases). The germline gives CDR1 SGDLS, CDR2 YYNGEE. This CDR3 is built from 15 residues. The V and J ends lost 0 bases and 8 bases respectively, with 17 bases between them. This CDR3 reads CASSVGGLPTAGYTF. In nucleotides, the CDR3 is TGTGCCAGCAGCGTAGGGGGCCTCCCAACGGCGGGCTACACCTTC.

This chain connects TRBV19 to TRBJ2-7; 11 bases align to TRBD2. V trimming: 6 bases; J trimming: 1 base; junction bases outside the gene matches: 2. Germline V lookup: CDR1 LNHDA, CDR2 SQIVND (reference sequence). CDR3 size: 14 residues. The DNA of the CDR3 is TGTGCCAGTAGGGGGACTAGCGGATCCTACGAGCAGTACTTC. Its protein is CASRGTSGSYEQYF.

The V gene is TRBV5-1, the J gene TRBJ2-2, with a weak D call TRBD2 (6 bases). The CDR3 is made up of 17 amino acids. V dropped 5 bases and J dropped 1 base, with 18 bases sitting between them. From germline, CDR1 is SGHRS and CDR2 YFSETQ. CDR3 coding DNA: TGCGCCAGCAGGGGGGAATGGGGGACTTTGAACACCGGGGAGCTGTTTTTT. Translating it yields CASRGEWGTLNTGELFF.

This chain links TRBV4-2 with TRBJ2-1, with TRBD2 identical over 7 bases. The CDR3 loop spans 17 amino acids. With 4 bases clipped from V and 0 bases from J, the junction kept 9 bases outside the gene matches. Looked up from germline, CDR1 is LGHNA and CDR2 is YNFKEQ. CDR3 nucleotides: TGTGCCAGCAGCCCAGTTACGGGGGGTGTCTCCTACAATGAGCAGTTCTTC. It translates to CASSPVTGGVSYNEQFF.

The V call is TRBV5-1, the J call TRBJ2-3; 9 bases align to TRBD1. Per the germline V gene, CDR1 is SGHRS and CDR2 is YFSETQ. After removal of 1 base from V and 1 base from J, the junction contained 1 base not matched to a gene. The CDR3 runs to 15 residues. This CDR3 reads CASSLRQGGTDTQYF. The CDR3 region has the DNA TGCGCCAGCAGCTTGAGACAGGGGGGCACAGATACGCAGTATTTT.

A single count supports this clone. V is TRBV19 and J is TRBJ2-2; tentatively, D is TRBD1 (5 bases). The CDR3 spans 13 residues. Germline CDR1 is LNHDA and CDR2 is SQIVND (reference sequence). Trimming took 6 bases from V and 5 from J, leaving 10 bases between them. The CDR3 region is CASRTRGTGELFF. CDR3 sequence (DNA): TGTGCCAGTAGGACAAGGGGAACCGGGGAGCTGTTTTTT.

The rearrangement joins TRBV24-1 to TRBJ1-1, with D hard to call. Germline lookup yields CDR1 KGHDR and CDR2 SFDVKD. The CDR3 runs to 16 residues. V was shortened by 1 base and J by 1 base, with 12 bases between the two germline ends. CDR3 loop: CATSDLVQNKNTEAFF. The CDR3, as DNA: TGTGCCACCAGTGATTTAGTACAGAACAAGAACACTGAAGCTTTCTTT.

This clone appeared once. J is TRBJ2-5 and V is TRBV5-1, with 8 bases that match TRBD2. V gave up 0 bases and J gave up 4 bases; unmatched junction bases: 5. This CDR3 is 15 amino acids long. Germline CDR1 reads SGHRS; CDR2 reads YFSETQ. CDR3 sequence reads: CASSLAGGAGETQYF. Written as DNA, the CDR3 is TGCGCCAGCAGCTTGGCCGGGGGGGCCGGAGAGACCCAGTACTTC.

This clone showed up just a few times. The rearrangement uses TRBV28 and TRBJ2-7, with 9 bases matching TRBD1. The CDR3 runs to 16 residues. J gave up 2 bases and V 8 bases, and 13 bases lay outside the gene matches. In germline, CDR1 is MDHEN, CDR2 SYDVKM. CDR3 DNA: TGTGCCAGCTATGCCCCCGGGACAGGGTATACCTACGAGCAGTACTTC. Amino acids: CASYAPGTGYTYEQYF. The complete variable domain, with remaining parts taken from reference TRBV28 and TRBJ2-7, reads DVKVTQSSRYLVKRTGEKVFLECVQDMDHENMFWYRQDPGLGLRLIYFSYDVKMKEKGDIPEGYSVSREKKERFSLILESASTNQTSMYLCASYAPGTGYTYEQYFGPGTRLTVT.

This clone has just one count. V gene TRBV30 combines with J gene TRBJ2-6; possible D gene TRBD1, 5 bases. This CDR3 region has 13 residues. Germline CDR1 and CDR2: GTSNPN and SVGIG (reference sequence). The DNA for the CDR3 is TGTGCATGCCAGGGTTCTGGGGCCAACGTCCTGACTTTC. It translates to CACQGSGANVLTF.

This clone has only a few counts. This chain links TRBV18 with TRBJ2-7; D is perhaps TRBD1 (7 bases). The CDR3 loop spans 19 amino acids. Germline V gene lookup returns CDR1 KGHSH and CDR2 LQKENI. The V end was cut by 3 bases, the J end by 2 bases, with 26 bases between. CDR3 coding DNA: TGTGCCAGCTCACCTAGCCTTTGGGGGGAACAGGGGATTCCCTACGAGCAGTACTTC. Its translation is CASSPSLWGEQGIPYEQYF. The variable domain in full, with the rest retrieved from reference TRBV18 and TRBJ2-7, is NAGVMQNPRHLVRRRGQEARLRCSPMKGHSHVYWYRQLPEEGLKFMVYLQKENIIDESGMPKERFSAEFPKEGPSILRIQQVVRGDSAAYFCASSPSLWGEQGIPYEQYFGPGTRLTVT.

The gene calls are TRBV5-1 and TRBJ1-6; 9 nucleotides line up with TRBD1. The CDR3 totals 16 residues. V was pared by 4 bases and J by 10 bases, with 12 bases of the junction left unmatched. CDR1 SGHRS and CDR2 YFSETQ come from the germline V gene. The CDR3 DNA is TGCGCCAGCAGCCTTACCGGGGCAGGGACAGGGTCACCCCTCCACTTT. This translates into CASSLTGAGTGSPLHF.

This chain uses TRBV30 with TRBJ1-6, with a weak D call TRBD1 (5 bases). The CDR3 has 14 residues. Germline loops: CDR1 GTSNPN, CDR2 SVGIG (reference sequence). Trimming removed 5 bases from V and 9 bases from J, with 17 bases in between. The CDR3 region is CAWSTGSRPSPLHF. The CDR3 nucleotides read TGTGCCTGGTCTACAGGAAGCCGACCTTCACCCCTCCACTTT. The full variable domain, in which reference TRBV30 and TRBJ1-6 provide the parts outside the CDR3, is SQTIHQWPATLVQPVGSPLSLECTVEGTSNPNLYWYRQAAGRGLQLLFYSVGIGQISSEVPQNLSASRPQDRQFILSSKKLLLSDSGFYLCAWSTGSRPSPLHFGNGTRLTVT.

The chain has TRBV7-2 and TRBJ1-5; D remains unclear. Germline lookup yields CDR1 SGHTA and CDR2 FQGNSA. This CDR3 region has 13 residues. The V and J ends lost 4 bases and 5 bases respectively, with 9 bases between them. Here the CDR3 reads CASSSVADQPQHF. DNA for the CDR3: TGTGCCAGCAGCTCCGTGGCCGATCAGCCCCAGCATTTT.

This chain uses TRBV7-7 with TRBJ2-7; 7 positions match TRBD2. The CDR3 spans 15 residues. The V and J ends lost 5 bases and 3 bases, in that order; junction bases with no gene match: 10. Germline CDR1 reads SSHAT; CDR2 reads FNYEAQ (reference sequence). The CDR3 coding sequence is TGTGCCAGCAGCCCTCGGCTAGCGGAAATCTACGAGCAGTACTTC. Residues: CASSPRLAEIYEQYF. The variable domain in full, with the rest retrieved from reference TRBV7-7 and TRBJ2-7, is GAGVSQSPRYKVTKRGQDVTLRCDPISSHATLYWYQQALGQGPEFLTYFNYEAQPDKSGLPSDRFSAERPEGSISTLTIQRTEQRDSAMYRCASSPRLAEIYEQYFGPGTRLTVT.

V and J are TRBV30 and TRBJ2-5, with 11 bases identical to TRBD2. This CDR3 has 13 residues. Germline CDR1 GTSNPN, CDR2 SVGIG (reference sequence). Trimming removed 4 bases from V and 5 bases from J; junction bases left unmatched: 3. The CDR3 DNA reads TGTGCCTGGAAGGCTAGCGGGGGGGAGACCCAGTACTTC. Translating it yields CAWKASGGETQYF.

This chain links TRBV7-8 with TRBJ2-1; no clear D. The V end was cut by 0 bases, the J end by 7 bases, with 10 bases between. CDR1 SGHVS and CDR2 FQNEAQ come from the germline V gene. CDR3 length equals 14 residues. DNA of the CDR3: TGTGCCAGCAGCTTAGCGTTACAGATTAATGAGCAGTTCTTC. Its translation is CASSLALQINEQFF.

The chain carries TRBV10-3 and TRBJ1-4, with D uncertain. CDR3 length equals 13 residues. V was shortened by 0 bases and J by 6 bases, with 5 bases between the two germline ends. Germline assignment: CDR1 ENHRY and CDR2 SYGVKD. The chain's CDR3 is CAISESSYEKLFF. The CDR3, as DNA: TGTGCCATCAGTGAGTCGTCTTATGAAAAACTGTTTTTT.

The chain joins TRBV27 to TRBJ2-3; the match to TRBD1 covers 8 bases. The CDR3 has 16 residues. Germline CDR1 reads MNHEY; CDR2 reads SMNVEV (reference sequence). V gave up 6 bases and J gave up 7 bases; unmatched junction bases: 15. CDR3 nucleotides: TGTGCCAGCAGGACGGACAGGGCGAGGATGGGGTATACGCAGTATTTT. It is translated as CASRTDRARMGYTQYF.

The rearrangement joins TRBV6-5 to TRBJ2-7; TRBD1 matches at 7 bases. The length of the CDR3 is 15 residues. CDR1 and CDR2 (germline): MNHEY, SVGAGI. V lost 0 bases, J lost 5 bases, and 7 bases stayed unmatched. The CDR3 here is CASSYSSTGLNEQYF. In DNA form, the CDR3 reads TGTGCCAGCAGTTACTCGTCGACAGGGCTCAACGAGCAGTACTTC.

The chain carries TRBV6-5 and TRBJ1-4; 7 positions agree with TRBD1. This CDR3 comprises 15 residues. CDR1 MNHEY and CDR2 SVGAGI come from the germline V gene. V was pared by 5 bases and J by 4 bases, with 7 bases of the junction left unmatched. Here the CDR3 DNA reads TGTGCCAGCAGTACAGGACAGGTCTTTAATGAAAAACTGTTTTTT. Protein: CASSTGQVFNEKLFF.